This entry concerns a single T cell receptor (beta chain). A much bigger clone sits one base away, suggesting this may be a read error. This sample is part of a study of HIV-infected patients and healthy controls. Germline CDR1 reads SGHNT; CDR2 reads YYREEE (reference sequence). This CDR3 is 14 amino acids long. About 540 ng RNA was reverse transcribed with alpha and beta constant-region primers. Each of the alpha and beta chains got its own library through chain-specific third strand synthesis with indices. The SP2 site served as the priming point for second strand synthesis. MiXCR, applied by TCRdb to the 5' RACE reads, yields one record per CDR3 protein. Of about 5,500 distinct CDR3 sequences listed, about 7.7% were seen once; the top ten hold just under 20%. All unsorted peripheral T cells were captured because whole blood was used without fractionation.

The sample consisted of blood, taken before antiretroviral therapy. The chain combines TRBV5-4 with TRBJ2-4; D is uncertain. The TCR comes from an adult with HIV infection. In DNA, the CDR3 is TGTGCCGGCAGCTTAGATAGGGTCAAAAACATTCAGTACTTC. Translation: CAGSLDRVKNIQYF. Full variable domain (remainder filled in from reference TRBV5-4 and TRBJ2-4): ETGVTQSPTHLIKTRGQQVTLRCSSQSGHNTVSWYQQALGQGPQFIFQYYREEENGRGNFPPRFSGLQFPNYSSELNVNALELDDSALYLCAGSLDRVKNIQYFGAGTRLSVL.